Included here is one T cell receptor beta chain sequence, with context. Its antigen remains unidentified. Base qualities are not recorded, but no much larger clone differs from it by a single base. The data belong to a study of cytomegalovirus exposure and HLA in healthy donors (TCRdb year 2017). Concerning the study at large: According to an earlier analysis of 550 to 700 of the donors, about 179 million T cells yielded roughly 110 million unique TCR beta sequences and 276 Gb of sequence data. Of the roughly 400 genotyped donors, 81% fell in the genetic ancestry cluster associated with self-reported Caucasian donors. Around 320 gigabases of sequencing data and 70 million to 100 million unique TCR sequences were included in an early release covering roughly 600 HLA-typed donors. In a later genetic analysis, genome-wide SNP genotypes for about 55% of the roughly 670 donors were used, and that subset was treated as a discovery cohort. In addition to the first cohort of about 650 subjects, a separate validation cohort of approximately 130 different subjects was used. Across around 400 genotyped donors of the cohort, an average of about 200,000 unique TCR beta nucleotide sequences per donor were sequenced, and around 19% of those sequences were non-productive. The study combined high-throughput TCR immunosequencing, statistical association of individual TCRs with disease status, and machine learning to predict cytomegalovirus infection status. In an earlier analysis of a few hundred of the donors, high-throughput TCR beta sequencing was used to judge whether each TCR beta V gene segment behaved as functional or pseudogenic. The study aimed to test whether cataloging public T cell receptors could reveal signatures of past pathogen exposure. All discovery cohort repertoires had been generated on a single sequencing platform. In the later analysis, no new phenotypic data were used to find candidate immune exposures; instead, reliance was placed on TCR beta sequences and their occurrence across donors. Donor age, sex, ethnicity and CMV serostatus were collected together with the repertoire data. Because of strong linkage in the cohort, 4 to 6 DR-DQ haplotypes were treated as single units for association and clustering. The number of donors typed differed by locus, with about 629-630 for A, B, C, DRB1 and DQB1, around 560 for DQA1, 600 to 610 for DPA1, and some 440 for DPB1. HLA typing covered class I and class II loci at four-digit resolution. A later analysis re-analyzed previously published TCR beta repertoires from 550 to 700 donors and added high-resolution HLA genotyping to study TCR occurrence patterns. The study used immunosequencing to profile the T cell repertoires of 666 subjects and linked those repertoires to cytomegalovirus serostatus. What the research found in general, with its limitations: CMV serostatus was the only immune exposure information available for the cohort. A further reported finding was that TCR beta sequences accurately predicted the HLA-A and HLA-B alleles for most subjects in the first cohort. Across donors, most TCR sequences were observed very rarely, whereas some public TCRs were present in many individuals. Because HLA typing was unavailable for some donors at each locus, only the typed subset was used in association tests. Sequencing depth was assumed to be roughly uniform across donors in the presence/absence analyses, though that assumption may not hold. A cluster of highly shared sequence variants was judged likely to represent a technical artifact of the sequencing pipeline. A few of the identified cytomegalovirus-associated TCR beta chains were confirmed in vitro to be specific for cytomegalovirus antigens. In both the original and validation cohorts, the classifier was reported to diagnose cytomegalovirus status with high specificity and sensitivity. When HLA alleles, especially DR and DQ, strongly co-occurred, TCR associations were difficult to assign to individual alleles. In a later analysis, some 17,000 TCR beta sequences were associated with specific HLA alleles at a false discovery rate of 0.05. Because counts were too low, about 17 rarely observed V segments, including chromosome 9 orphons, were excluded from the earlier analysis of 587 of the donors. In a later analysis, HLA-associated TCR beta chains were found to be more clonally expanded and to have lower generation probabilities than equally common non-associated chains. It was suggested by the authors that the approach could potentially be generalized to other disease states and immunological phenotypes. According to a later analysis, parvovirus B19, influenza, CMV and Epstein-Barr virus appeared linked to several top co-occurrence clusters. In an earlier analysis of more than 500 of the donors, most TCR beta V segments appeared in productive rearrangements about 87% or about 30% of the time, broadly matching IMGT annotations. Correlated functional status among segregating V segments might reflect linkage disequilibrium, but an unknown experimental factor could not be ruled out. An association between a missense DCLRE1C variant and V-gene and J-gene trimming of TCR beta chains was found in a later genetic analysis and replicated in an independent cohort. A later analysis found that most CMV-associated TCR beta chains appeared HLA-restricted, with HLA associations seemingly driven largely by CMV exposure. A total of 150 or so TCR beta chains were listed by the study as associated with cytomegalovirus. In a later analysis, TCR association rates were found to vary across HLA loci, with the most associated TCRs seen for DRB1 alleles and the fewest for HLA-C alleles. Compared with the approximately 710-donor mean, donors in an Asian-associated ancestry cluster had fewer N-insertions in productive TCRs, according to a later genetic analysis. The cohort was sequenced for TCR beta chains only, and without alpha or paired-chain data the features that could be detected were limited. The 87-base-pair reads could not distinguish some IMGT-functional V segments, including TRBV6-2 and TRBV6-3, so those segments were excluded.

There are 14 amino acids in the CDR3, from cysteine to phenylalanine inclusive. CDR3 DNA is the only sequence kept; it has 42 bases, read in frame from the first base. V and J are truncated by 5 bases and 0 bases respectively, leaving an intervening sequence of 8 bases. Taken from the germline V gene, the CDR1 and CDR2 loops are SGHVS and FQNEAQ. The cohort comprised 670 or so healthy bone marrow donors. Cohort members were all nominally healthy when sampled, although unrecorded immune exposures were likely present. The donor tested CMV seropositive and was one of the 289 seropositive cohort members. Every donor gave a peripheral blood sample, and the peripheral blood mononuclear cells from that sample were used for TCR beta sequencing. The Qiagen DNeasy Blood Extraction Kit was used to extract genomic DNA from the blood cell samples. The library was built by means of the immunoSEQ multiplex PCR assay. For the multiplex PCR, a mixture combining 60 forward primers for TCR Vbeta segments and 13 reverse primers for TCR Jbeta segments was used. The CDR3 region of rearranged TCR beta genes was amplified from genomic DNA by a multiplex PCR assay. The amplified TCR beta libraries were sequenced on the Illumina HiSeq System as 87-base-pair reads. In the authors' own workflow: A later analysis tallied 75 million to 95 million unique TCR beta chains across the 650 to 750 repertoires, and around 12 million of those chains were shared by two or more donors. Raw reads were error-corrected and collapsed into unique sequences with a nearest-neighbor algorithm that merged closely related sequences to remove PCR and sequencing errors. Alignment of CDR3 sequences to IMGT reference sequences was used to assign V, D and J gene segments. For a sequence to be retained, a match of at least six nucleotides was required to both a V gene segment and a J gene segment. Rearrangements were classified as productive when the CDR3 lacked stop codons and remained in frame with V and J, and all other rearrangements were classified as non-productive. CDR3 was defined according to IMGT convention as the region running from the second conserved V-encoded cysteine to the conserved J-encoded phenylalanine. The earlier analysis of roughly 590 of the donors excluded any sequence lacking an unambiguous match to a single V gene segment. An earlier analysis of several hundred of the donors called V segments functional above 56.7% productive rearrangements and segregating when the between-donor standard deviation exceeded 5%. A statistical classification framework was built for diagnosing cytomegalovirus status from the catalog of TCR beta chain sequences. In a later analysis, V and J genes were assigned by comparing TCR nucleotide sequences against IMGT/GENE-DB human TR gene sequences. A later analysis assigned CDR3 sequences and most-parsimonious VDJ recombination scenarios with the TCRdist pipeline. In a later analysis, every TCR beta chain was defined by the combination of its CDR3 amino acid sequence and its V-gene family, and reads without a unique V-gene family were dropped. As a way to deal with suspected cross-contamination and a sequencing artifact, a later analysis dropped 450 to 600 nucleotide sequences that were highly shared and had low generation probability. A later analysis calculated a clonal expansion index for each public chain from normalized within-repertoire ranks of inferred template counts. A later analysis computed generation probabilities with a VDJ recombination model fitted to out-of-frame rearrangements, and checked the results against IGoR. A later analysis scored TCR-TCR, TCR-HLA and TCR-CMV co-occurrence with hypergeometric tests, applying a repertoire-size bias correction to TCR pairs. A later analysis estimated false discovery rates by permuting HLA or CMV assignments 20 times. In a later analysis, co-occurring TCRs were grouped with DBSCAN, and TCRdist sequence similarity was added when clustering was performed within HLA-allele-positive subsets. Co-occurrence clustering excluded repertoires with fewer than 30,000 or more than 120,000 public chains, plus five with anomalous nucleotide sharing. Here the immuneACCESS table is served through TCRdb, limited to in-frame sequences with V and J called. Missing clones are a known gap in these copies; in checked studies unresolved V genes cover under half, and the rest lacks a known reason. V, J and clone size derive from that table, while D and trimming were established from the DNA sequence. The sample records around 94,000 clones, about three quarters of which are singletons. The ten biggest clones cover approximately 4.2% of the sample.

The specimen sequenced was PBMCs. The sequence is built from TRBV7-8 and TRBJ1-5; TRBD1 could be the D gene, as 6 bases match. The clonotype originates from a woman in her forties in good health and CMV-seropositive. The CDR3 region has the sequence CASSRTDSNQPQHF. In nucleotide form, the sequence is TGTGCCAGCAGCCGGACAGATAGCAATCAGCCCCAGCATTTT.